These T cell receptor beta chains were read from a single sample in a study of human T cells and chemical hapten exposure. TCRdb reprocessed the RACE reads with MiXCR, giving one entry per CDR3 protein. The sample holds about 84,000 distinct CDR3 sequences; more than 9% are singletons and the top ten take 5%. This specimen was whole blood, taken in connection with sensitization to the hapten diphenylcyclopropenone (DPC). The receptors stem from a woman aged 50 to 60 with alopecia areata. Some clones in this sample may be carry-over from other donors' samples. Both conserved end residues are part of each CDR3. A D gene is named only where the DNA matches it firmly. Some rows mark clone size as missing; the rest say once, few, many or name a class of expanded clone.

>-|TRBJ1-2|few|TRBV28
CASSLGNHEVYGYTF
TGTGCCAGCAGTTTAGGCAACCATGAGGTCTATGGCTACACCTTC
>-|TRBJ2-5|many|TRBV7-7
CASSLNADQETQYF
TGTGCCAGCAGCTTAAATGCCGATCAAGAGACCCAGTACTTC
>TRBD2|TRBJ2-1|-|TRBV4-3
CASSHGTSGWDDEQFF
TGCGCCAGCAGCCACGGGACTAGCGGGTGGGACGATGAGCAGTTCTTC
>-|TRBJ1-5|medium-sized|TRBV12-3/TRBV12-4
CASSPRDVAGQPQHF
TGTGCCAGCAGTCCGAGGGACGTGGCCGGGCAGCCCCAGCATTTT
>-|TRBJ1-5|many|TRBV18
CASSQSNNQPQHF
TGTGCCAGCTCACAAAGTAACAATCAGCCCCAGCATTTT
>TRBD1|TRBJ1-6|-|TRBV3-1
CASSQTGPYNSPLHF
TGTGCCAGCAGCCAGACAGGGCCATATAATTCACCCCTCCACTTT
>TRBD1|TRBJ2-3|-|TRBV5-1
CASSLEDRATDTQYF
TGCGCCAGCAGCTTGGAGGACAGGGCAACAGATACGCAGTATTTT
>TRBD1|TRBJ2-7|many|TRBV12-5
CASGSDPTGGRTYEQYF
TGTGCTAGTGGTTCCGACCCAACAGGGGGCCGAACCTACGAGCAGTACTTC
>-|TRBJ2-1|-|TRBV27
CASRNRYNEQFF
TGTGCCAGCAGAAACCGCTACAATGAGCAGTTCTTC
>-|TRBJ2-4|many|TRBV27
CASTSRSGRDIQYF
TGTGCCAGCACCTCCCGCTCGGGACGGGACATTCAGTACTTC
>-|TRBJ1-2|few|TRBV20-1
CSAGGGQASNYGYTF
TGCAGTGCTGGGGGCGGGCAGGCTTCCAACTATGGCTACACCTTC
>TRBD2|TRBJ2-2|few|TRBV12-3/TRBV12-4
CASSLAGAGELFF
TGTGCCAGCAGTCTAGCGGGAGCCGGGGAGCTGTTTTTT
>TRBD2|TRBJ2-7|many|TRBV11-2
CASSLAAGPYEQYF
TGTGCCAGCAGCTTAGCAGCGGGACCCTACGAGCAGTACTTC
>TRBD2|TRBJ2-1|-|TRBV20-1
CSARPPTGKGTSGVVWEQFF
TGCAGTGCTCGTCCCCCCACGGGGAAAGGGACTAGCGGGGTAGTATGGGAGCAGTTCTTC
>TRBD1|TRBJ2-7|many|TRBV4-3
CASSQNPVTGGYEQYF
TGCGCCAGCAGCCAAAACCCGGTGACAGGGGGTTACGAGCAGTACTTC
>-|TRBJ1-1|few|TRBV29-1
CSVEPDPQNTEAFF
TGCAGCGTGGAACCTGACCCACAGAACACTGAAGCTTTCTTT
>-|TRBJ2-1|-|TRBV29-1
CSVEKDRRAYNEKFF
TGCAGCGTTGAAAAGGACCGGAGAGCGTACAATGAGAAGTTCTTC
>-|TRBJ2-7|-|TRBV4-3
CASSQGRQRRYEQYF
TGCGCCAGCAGCCAAGGACGGCAGAGACGCTACGAGCAGTACTTC
>-|TRBJ1-2|few|TRBV6-5
CASSYSLDYGYTF
TGTGCCAGCAGTTACTCTCTCGATTATGGCTACACCTTC
>-|TRBJ1-1|many|TRBV20-1
CSASPVTEAFF
TGCAGTGCTAGCCCAGTCACTGAAGCTTTCTTT
>-|TRBJ2-7|few|TRBV10-3
CASRGGHEQYF
TGTGCCAGTCGCGGGGGCCACGAGCAGTACTTC
>-|TRBJ2-4|few|TRBV20-1
CSASSGLAKNIQYF
TGCAGTGCTAGCTCCGGACTAGCCAAAAACATTCAGTACTTC
>-|TRBJ2-7|-|TRBV20-1
CSARMGLTPYEQYF
TGCAGTGCTAGAATGGGACTGACGCCATACGAGCAGTACTTC
>TRBD2|TRBJ2-7|-|TRBV3-1
CASSLSGRAYEQYF
TGTGCCAGCAGCCTAAGCGGGAGGGCCTACGAGCAGTACTTC
>-|TRBJ1-4|few|TRBV12-3/TRBV12-4
CASSLDSATNEKLFF
TGTGCCAGCAGCCTAGACAGTGCAACTAATGAAAAACTGTTTTTT
>-|TRBJ2-6|many|TRBV5-1
CASSLGGLSGANVLTF
TGCGCCAGCAGCTTGGGCGGACTCTCTGGGGCCAACGTCCTGACTTTC
>-|TRBJ1-2|many|TRBV29-1
CSTEGGFDYGYTF
TGCAGCACCGAGGGGGGGTTCGACTATGGCTACACCTTC
>-|TRBJ2-7|-|TRBV2
CASSVASNSYEQYF
TGTGCCAGCAGTGTGGCGTCTAACTCCTACGAGCAGTACTTC
>TRBD2|TRBJ2-7|many|TRBV3-1
CASSQGLDYLEQYF
TGTGCCAGCAGCCAGGGACTAGACTATCTCGAGCAGTACTTC
>TRBD2|TRBJ2-1|many|TRBV7-2
CASSFRLAGDRGEQFF
TGTGCCAGCAGCTTTCGACTAGCGGGAGACCGGGGTGAGCAGTTCTTC
>-|TRBJ1-5|-|TRBV30
CAWSTLANQPQHF
TGTGCCTGGAGTACACTTGCCAATCAGCCCCAGCATTTT
>TRBD2|TRBJ2-7|few|TRBV29-1
CSAGTSGIIYEQYF
TGCAGCGCCGGGACTAGCGGGATCATCTACGAGCAGTACTTC
>-|TRBJ2-2|-|TRBV28
CASLDGNTGELFF
TGTGCCAGCTTGGACGGAAACACCGGGGAGCTGTTTTTT
>-|TRBJ2-3|-|TRBV20-1
CSAEGEDTQYF
TGCAGTGCAGAGGGGGAAGATACGCAGTATTTT
>-|TRBJ2-1|many|TRBV29-1
CSARQNEQFF
TGCAGCGCCAGACAAAATGAGCAGTTCTTC
>-|TRBJ2-1|many|TRBV12-3/TRBV12-4
CARRCVNEQFF
TGTGCCAGACGCTGTGTCAATGAGCAGTTCTTC
>-|TRBJ2-3|-|TRBV7-9
CASSKSITDTQYF
TGTGCCAGCAGCAAGAGTATCACAGATACGCAGTATTTT
>TRBD1|TRBJ1-1|-|TRBV7-2
CASSLEGAMNTEAFF
TGTGCCAGCAGCTTAGAGGGGGCCATGAACACTGAAGCTTTCTTT
>-|TRBJ1-2|-|TRBV5-6
CASSLAGIYGYTF
TGTGCCAGCAGCTTGGCAGGGATATATGGCTACACCTTC
>TRBD1|TRBJ2-5|many|TRBV5-6
CASSLNRGQRETQYF
TGTGCCAGCAGCTTGAACAGGGGGCAAAGAGAGACCCAGTACTTC
>-|TRBJ2-5|many|TRBV7-2
CASSLVGDNQETQYF
TGTGCCAGCAGCTTAGTGGGGGATAACCAAGAGACCCAGTACTTC
>-|TRBJ2-7|few|TRBV21-1
CASYFDRNPYEQYF
TGTGCCAGCTATTTCGACAGGAATCCCTACGAGCAGTACTTC
>TRBD1|TRBJ2-7|-|TRBV20-1
CSARDGNRGYEQYF
TGCAGTGCTAGAGATGGAAACAGGGGTTACGAGCAGTACTTC
>-|TRBJ2-1|-|TRBV11-1
CASSQGGGQFF
TGTGCCAGCAGCCAGGGAGGAGGGCAGTTCTTC
>TRBD2|TRBJ2-1|many|TRBV5-6
CASSFLAGGWDEQFF
TGTGCCAGCAGCTTTTTAGCGGGAGGTTGGGATGAGCAGTTCTTC
>-|TRBJ1-1|many|TRBV29-1
CSAGTFSMNTEAFF
TGCAGCGCCGGGACCTTCTCCATGAACACTGAAGCTTTCTTT
>TRBD1|TRBJ2-2|few|TRBV29-1
CSVAIGQGIGELFF
TGCAGCGTTGCTATAGGACAGGGTATCGGGGAGCTGTTTTTT
>-|TRBJ1-4|few|TRBV28
CASAQPTGREKLFF
TGTGCCAGCGCCCAACCCACCGGGCGGGAAAAACTGTTTTTT
>TRBD2|TRBJ2-1|many|TRBV6-2/TRBV6-3
CASTRPGLNNEQFF
TGTGCCAGCACTAGGCCGGGACTAAACAATGAGCAGTTCTTC
>TRBD2|TRBJ2-7|many|TRBV27
CASSYRTSGPSYEQYF
TGTGCCAGCAGTTATCGGACTAGCGGGCCCTCCTACGAGCAGTACTTC
>TRBD1|TRBJ1-1|-|TRBV28
CAATRTGEVEAFF
TGTGCCGCGACCCGAACAGGGGAGGTTGAAGCTTTCTTT
>TRBD2|TRBJ2-7|-|TRBV4-1
CASSQAELAGEFYEQYF
TGCGCCAGCAGCCAAGCCGAACTAGCGGGAGAGTTCTACGAGCAGTACTTC
>TRBD1|TRBJ1-6|-|TRBV5-4
CASSLQGVVSPLHF
TGTGCCAGCAGCTTGCAGGGGGTAGTTTCACCCCTCCACTTT
>TRBD2|TRBJ2-7|many|TRBV7-9
CASSPGLAGGYEQYF
TGTGCCAGCAGCCCCGGACTAGCGGGAGGCTACGAGCAGTACTTC
>TRBD1|TRBJ1-5|many|TRBV29-1
CSVETDGTGDQPQHF
TGCAGCGTTGAAACTGATGGGACAGGGGATCAGCCCCAGCATTTT